The 9 T cell receptor beta chains presented below share a single source sample, sequenced in a study of blood T cell repertoires in COVID-19. Some clones are missing from TCRdb's copy, which holds only in-frame ones; the method was immunoSEQ multiplex PCR. The data show 240,000 or so clones, with 85% to 90% seen just once and just over 0.85% held by the top ten. The sample taken for sequencing was PBMCs or T cells enriched from blood (not recorded which). The receptors were sampled from a man in his fifties who had been exposed to COVID-19.

The table lists this clone with a count of one. Other DNA sequences in this sample translate to the same CDR3. The CDR3 spells CASSLLAGGYNEQFF. The CDR3 DNA follows: TGCGCCAGCAGCTTGCTGGCGGGAGGTTACAATGAGCAGTTCTTC. The chain links TRBV5-1 to TRBJ2-1, with 8 positions matching TRBD2. From germline, CDR1 is SGHRS and CDR2 YFSETQ. The CDR3 has 15 residues. V lost 1 base and J lost 4; bases outside the gene matches: 4.

With regard to this clone: Compared with germline, one end of the junction differs, possibly owing to a read error. The V call is TRBV7-7, the J call TRBJ2-1; 11 bases fit TRBD2. Germline loops: CDR1 SSHAT, CDR2 FNYEAQ (reference sequence). This CDR3 contains 15 residues. CDR3 sequence: CASSLGTSGYNEQFF. CDR3 coding DNA: TGTGCTAGCAGTTTGGGGACTAGCGGCTACAATGAGCAGTTCTTC. The full variable domain, completed using reference TRBV7-7 and TRBJ2-1, is GAGVSQSPRYKVTKRGQDVTLRCDPISSHATLYWYQQALGQGPEFLTYFNYEAQPDKSGLPSDRFSAERPEGSISTLTIQRTEQRDSAMYRCASSLGTSGYNEQFFGPGTRLTVL.

The chain links TRBV10-1 to TRBJ2-4; TRBD2 might be the D (5 bases). The CDR3 has 14 residues. Trimming removed 6 bases at V and 0 bases at J, with 9 bases between. From germline, CDR1 is WNHNN and CDR2 SYGVQD (reference sequence). The CDR3: CASSSDLAKNIQYF. CDR3 nucleotide sequence: TGCGCCAGCAGCTCGGACTTAGCCAAAAACATTCAGTACTTC.

The chain recombines TRBV7-3 with TRBJ2-2; the D is unclear. Germline CDR1 and CDR2: SGHTA and FQGTGA. The CDR3 is made up of 16 amino acids. V was trimmed by 2 bases and J by 3 bases, leaving 13 bases between them. This chain's CDR3 is CASSLVPGFDTGELFF. The CDR3 nucleotides read TGTGCCAGCAGCTTAGTGCCCGGGTTTGACACCGGGGAGCTGTTTTTT.

This chain joins TRBV15 and TRBJ1-2; D gene unclear. The CDR3 has 16 residues. Trimming removed 0 bases at V and 8 bases at J, with 19 bases between. The V gene's germline CDR1 is LNHNV and CDR2 YYDKDF (reference sequence). The CDR3, as DNA: TGTGCCACCAGCAGAGATCCCCGGGATCAGATTGTAGGCTACACCTTC. Translated: CATSRDPRDQIVGYTF. The full variable domain, in which reference TRBV15 and TRBJ1-2 provide the parts outside the CDR3, is DAMVIQNPRYQVTQFGKPVTLSCSQTLNHNVMYWYQQKSSQAPKLLFHYYDKDFNNEADTPDNFQSRRPNTSFCFLDIRSPGLGDTAMYLCATSRDPRDQIVGYTFGSGTRLTVV.

The rearrangement links TRBV4-2 to TRBJ1-6, with a possible D match to TRBD1 (5 bases). Germline-derived CDR1 and CDR2 are LGHNA and YNFKEQ. This CDR3 comprises 15 residues. Trimming removed 0 bases from V and 7 bases from J, with 10 bases in between. In DNA form, the CDR3 reads TGTGCCAGCAGCCAAGAAGGGGTTGGCAATTCACCCCTCCACTTT. Amino acid sequence: CASSQEGVGNSPLHF.

The V call is TRBV2, the J call TRBJ2-7; tentatively, D is TRBD1 (5 bases). The V end was cut by 5 bases, the J end by 3 bases, with 5 bases between. The CDR3 length is 11 residues. Germline V gives CDR1 SNHLY, CDR2 FYNNEI. The CDR3 is CASSQGYEQYF. CDR3 coding DNA: TGTGCCAGCAGTCAGGGCTACGAGCAGTACTTC.

This chain links TRBV12-3 or TRBV12-4 with TRBJ1-2, with TRBD1 as a possible D gene (5 bases). This CDR3 is built from 13 residues. V was trimmed by 5 bases and J by 4 bases, leaving 11 bases between them. The CDR3 reads CASSPLDSYGYTF. CDR3 DNA: TGTGCCAGCAGTCCCCTCGACAGCTATGGCTACACCTTC.

Of note for this clone: This same CDR3 is encoded by further DNA sequences in the sample. This rearrangement joins TRBV2 to TRBJ2-5; TRBD2 matches at 7 bases. Germline V gene data show CDR1 as SNHLY and CDR2 as FYNNEI. The ends lost 8 bases at V and 4 bases at J; junction bases unmatched: 1. The CDR3 runs to 11 residues. The CDR3: CASGRGETQYF. As DNA, the CDR3 is TGTGCCAGCGGGAGGGGAGAGACCCAGTACTTC.